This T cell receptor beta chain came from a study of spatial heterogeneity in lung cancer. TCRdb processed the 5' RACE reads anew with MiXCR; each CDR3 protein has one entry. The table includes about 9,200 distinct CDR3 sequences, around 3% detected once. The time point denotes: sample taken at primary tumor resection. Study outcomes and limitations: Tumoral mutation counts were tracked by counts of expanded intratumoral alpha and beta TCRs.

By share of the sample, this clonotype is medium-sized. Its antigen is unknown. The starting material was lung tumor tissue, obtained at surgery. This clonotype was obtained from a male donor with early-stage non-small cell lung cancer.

The CDR3 is CASSLGTLETQYF. CDR3 nucleotides: TGTGCCAGCAGCCTCGGGACTCTAGAGACCCAGTACTTC. The chain is built from TRBV14 and TRBJ2-5, with D maybe TRBD2 (6 bases). The CDR3 has 13 residues. Germline CDR1 reads SGHDN; CDR2 reads FVKESK. V lost 4 bases and J 4 bases, leaving 10 bases between the germline ends.